The rows below give T cell receptor beta chains drawn from one sample of a study of cytomegalovirus exposure and HLA in healthy donors. Here immunoSEQ multiplex PCR was the method, and the copy in TCRdb shows in-frame clones only, minus some. The repertoire holds roughly 200,000 clones, about 9.4% seen once, with 1% to 1.5% in the top ten. Sequencing was carried out using PBMCs. Every receptor here comes from a woman aged 30 to 39 in good health and CMV-seropositive. Each CDR3 is given with its conserved first and last residue. The order of the fields is J gene, D gene, clone size, V gene, CDR3 DNA, CDR3 protein. D genes are given only for firm matches. Size tells how often a clone was seen (once, few, many) or the class of an expanded clone, and some rows leave it out.

TRBJ2-6 | NA | NA | TRBV6-7 | TGTGCCAGCAGTTACTCGAGCGTAGGTGGCTCTGGGGCCAACGTCCTGACTTTC | CASSYSSVGGSGANVLTF
TRBJ1-2 | NA | few | TRBV6-5 | TGTGCCAGCAGTCCGACAGGAGCTAACTATGGCTACACCTTC | CASSPTGANYGYTF
TRBJ2-6 | NA | NA | TRBV7-3 | TGTGCCAGCAGCAAGACCCACCCTAGCTCTGGGGCCAACGTCCTGACTTTC | CASSKTHPSSGANVLTF
TRBJ2-2 | NA | NA | TRBV5-1 | TGCGCCAGCAGCTTCAGTACGAACACCGGGGAGCTGTTTTTT | CASSFSTNTGELFF
TRBJ2-1 | TRBD1 | few | TRBV19 | TGTGCCAGTAGCCAGTCCCAGGGGGTGGGAGTGGTGGGTGAGCAGTTCTTC | CASSQSQGVGVVGEQFF
TRBJ2-1 | TRBD2 | few | TRBV10-1 | TGCGCCACCCGTCAAACAAAAGCGGGAAAGCAGTTCTTC | CATRQTKAGKQFF
TRBJ2-6 | NA | few | TRBV5-1 | TGCGCCAGCAGCTTGGAAGGGAGGACTGGGGCCAACGTCCTGACTTTC | CASSLEGRTGANVLTF
TRBJ2-4 | TRBD2 | NA | TRBV2 | TGTGCCAGCACGGATTCTGGGAGGGAAAGATTAAACATTCAGTACTTC | CASTDSGRERLNIQYF
TRBJ2-1 | TRBD1 | few | TRBV5-1 | TGCGCCAGCAGCCAAGTCCCGGGACAGGGGAATGAGCAGTTCTTC | CASSQVPGQGNEQFF
TRBJ1-1 | NA | few | TRBV10-3 | TGTGCCATCAGGGAGACATATATCACTGAAGCTTTCTTT | CAIRETYITEAFF
TRBJ1-5 | NA | few | TRBV2 | TGTGCCAGCAGACCTCAAGGGGCTAGCAATCAGCCCCAGCATTTT | CASRPQGASNQPQHF
TRBJ1-2 | NA | few | TRBV6-5 | TGTGCCAGCAGCCAGGGAGGAAAAAATGGCTACACCTTC | CASSQGGKNGYTF
TRBJ1-2 | NA | once | TRBV18 | TGTGCCAGCTCACTGACCACGGGAACGACTAACTATGGCTACACCTTC | CASSLTTGTTNYGYTF
TRBJ1-3 | TRBD1 | NA | TRBV9 | TGTGCCAGCAGCGCTCAAATGACAGGGTCTGGAAACACCATATATTTT | CASSAQMTGSGNTIYF
TRBJ2-1 | NA | NA | TRBV5-1 | TGCGCCAGCAGCAGGCGTTCAGGGAATGAGCAGTTCTTC | CASSRRSGNEQFF
TRBJ2-1 | TRBD2 | NA | TRBV5-5 | TGTGCCAGCAGCTTTTATAGCGGGAGCAACAATGAGCAGTTCTTC | CASSFYSGSNNEQFF
TRBJ2-1 | NA | few | TRBV7-6 | TGTGCCAGCAGCACCCGGGGATCCTCCTACAATGAGCAGTTCTTC | CASSTRGSSYNEQFF
TRBJ1-4 | NA | few | TRBV19 | TGTGCCAGTAGTACCCGGGACACAACTAATGAAAAACTGTTTTTT | CASSTRDTTNEKLFF
TRBJ2-7 | NA | NA | TRBV11-2 | TGTGCCAGCAGCTTAGCACCCAGATCCTACGAGCAGTACTTC | CASSLAPRSYEQYF
TRBJ2-7 | TRBD1 | NA | TRBV14 | TGTGCCAGCAGCCGCCTAGACAGGGACGACGAGCAGTACTTC | CASSRLDRDDEQYF
TRBJ2-7 | NA | NA | TRBV7-2 | TGTGCCAGCAGCCTAGACGGAGGGCCCTCCTACGAGCAGTACTTC | CASSLDGGPSYEQYF
TRBJ1-2 | NA | NA | TRBV28 | TGTGCCATCTCTCAGGGCTATGGCTACACCTTC | CAISQGYGYTF
TRBJ2-2 | TRBD2 | NA | TRBV14 | TGTGCCAGCAGCCATCCAGGCCGGGGTAGCGGGAGAGTCACCGGGGAGCTGTTTTTT | CASSHPGRGSGRVTGELFF
TRBJ2-4 | TRBD2 | few | TRBV4-1 | TGCGCCAGCAGCCGACCGCAAGCGGGACGGCCCCTAGCCAAAAACATTCAGTACTTC | CASSRPQAGRPLAKNIQYF
TRBJ2-3 | TRBD1 | few | TRBV29-1 | TGCAGCGTTGAGACAGGGGAAGGAGATACGCAGTATTTT | CSVETGEGDTQYF
TRBJ2-7 | NA | NA | TRBV2 | TGTGCCAGCAACCCAGGGGTCCCCTCCTACGAGCAGTACTTC | CASNPGVPSYEQYF
TRBJ1-4 | NA | few | TRBV5-1 | TGCGCCAGCAGTCGGGACACGATTTATGAAAAACTGTTTTTT | CASSRDTIYEKLFF
TRBJ2-1 | TRBD2 | few | TRBV18 | TGTGCCAGCTCCGGTGGTAGCGGGAGAGGGGATGAGCAGTTCTTC | CASSGGSGRGDEQFF
TRBJ1-1 | NA | few | TRBV5-1 | TGCGCCAGCAGCTTGGGAGGGTCTTCCACTGAAGCTTTCTTT | CASSLGGSSTEAFF
TRBJ2-2 | NA | few | TRBV4-2 | TGTGCCAGCAGCCAAACAGCCTTGGGCACCGGGGAGCTGTTTTTT | CASSQTALGTGELFF
TRBJ1-6 | TRBD1 | few | TRBV19 | TGTGCCAGTATGGACAGGGGATCACCCCTCCACTTT | CASMDRGSPLHF
TRBJ2-5 | NA | few | TRBV7-3 | TGTGCCAGCAGCTTATCCCCAAGACTAGAGACCCAGTACTTC | CASSLSPRLETQYF
TRBJ2-2 | NA | NA | TRBV10-1 | TGCGCCAGCAGCCGACGGGAGTCCGGGGAGCTGTTTTTT | CASSRRESGELFF
TRBJ2-3 | NA | NA | TRBV5-4 | TGTGCCAGCAGCTGGGACTCCCACACAGATACGCAGTATTTT | CASSWDSHTDTQYF
TRBJ2-7 | TRBD2 | NA | TRBV6-6 | TGTGCCAGCAGTTCTAGCGGGAGGGGCCCCTACGAGCAGTACTTC | CASSSSGRGPYEQYF
TRBJ2-1 | NA | NA | TRBV27 | TGTGCCAGCAGTTTAGGAGGAGGAGCTAATGAGCAGTTCTTC | CASSLGGGANEQFF
TRBJ2-3 | TRBD2 | few | TRBV7-2 | TGTGCCAGCAGCATCATCCGGACTAGCGGTAGAGCTGATACGCAGTATTTT | CASSIIRTSGRADTQYF
TRBJ1-3 | TRBD1 | NA | TRBV12-5 | TGTGCTAGTGGACTTGGACAGGGGACTGGAAACACCATATATTTT | CASGLGQGTGNTIYF
TRBJ1-2 | NA | few | TRBV11-2 | TGTGCCAGCAGCTCAAGCTCTAACTATGGCTACACCTTC | CASSSSSNYGYTF
TRBJ2-3 | NA | NA | TRBV11-2 | TGTGCCAGCAGCTTTACGGGAATGGGTACAGATACGCAGTATTTT | CASSFTGMGTDTQYF
TRBJ2-1 | TRBD2 | few | TRBV6-7 | TGTGCCAGCAGGGTGACTAGCGGGAGGCCAAATGAGCAGTTCTTC | CASRVTSGRPNEQFF
TRBJ1-4 | NA | NA | TRBV30 | TGTGCCTGGAGTTCAGGGGCACCCAATGAAAAACTGTTTTTT | CAWSSGAPNEKLFF
TRBJ2-5 | TRBD2 | few | TRBV5-1 | TGCGCCAGCAGCTTGGGAGGGACTAGTCCGGAGACCCAGTACTTC | CASSLGGTSPETQYF
TRBJ2-3 | TRBD1 | few | TRBV5-1 | TGCGCCAGCAGCCTTGGACAGGGGGTCACAGATACGCAGTATTTT | CASSLGQGVTDTQYF
TRBJ2-1 | TRBD1 | NA | TRBV5-6 | TGTGCCAGCAGCCTGACGGGACAGGGTGGCGATGAGCAGTTCTTC | CASSLTGQGGDEQFF
TRBJ1-2 | NA | few | TRBV9 | TGTGCCAGCAGCCCCTCAAGGGGATCTAACTATGGCTACACCTTC | CASSPSRGSNYGYTF
TRBJ1-2 | NA | NA | TRBV5-5 | TGTGCCAGCAGCTTATTTACCGGACAGCATGGCTACACCTTC | CASSLFTGQHGYTF
TRBJ2-3 | NA | NA | TRBV12-5 | TGTGCTAGTGGTGACGAGAGGGATACGCAGTATTTT | CASGDERDTQYF
TRBJ2-2 | TRBD2 | few | TRBV30 | TGTGCCTGGAGTATCCGGACTAGCGGGAGGACCGGGGAGCTGTTTTTT | CAWSIRTSGRTGELFF
TRBJ2-7 | TRBD2 | NA | TRBV6-1 | TGTGCCAGCCTCTTAAGCTTAGCGGGCTACGAGCAGTACTTC | CASLLSLAGYEQYF
TRBJ2-4 | NA | few | TRBV4-1 | TGCGCCAGCAGCCCCACCGGGGGAGTGGCCAAAAACATTCAGTACTTC | CASSPTGGVAKNIQYF
TRBJ2-1 | NA | NA | TRBV10-1 | TGCGCCAGCAGTGAGATAACGCGGAGCTCCTACAATGAGCAGTTCTTC | CASSEITRSSYNEQFF
TRBJ2-1 | TRBD1 | NA | TRBV19 | TGTGCCAGCAGGGGGTACAGGGATGAGCAGTTCTTC | CASRGYRDEQFF
TRBJ2-7 | TRBD2 | NA | TRBV5-1 | TGCGCCAGCAGCTTGCAGCGGGAGTACTCCTACGAGCAGTACTTC | CASSLQREYSYEQYF
TRBJ2-4 | NA | few | TRBV4-1 | TGCGCCAGCAGCCAATCCGGGACATCAAACATTCAGTACTTC | CASSQSGTSNIQYF
TRBJ2-2 | TRBD1 | few | TRBV4-2 | TGTGCCAGCAGCCAAGATTCGGACAGGGTAATCGGGGAGCTGTTTTTT | CASSQDSDRVIGELFF
TRBJ2-2 | TRBD1 | few | TRBV6-1 | TGTGCCAGCCTGGGACAGGGGGGCACCGGGGAGCTGTTTTTT | CASLGQGGTGELFF
TRBJ1-2 | TRBD1 | few | TRBV19 | TGTGCCAGTAGTATAGGCAGGGGGTCGCTTGGCTACACCTTC | CASSIGRGSLGYTF
TRBJ2-1 | NA | few | TRBV5-1 | TGCGCCAGCACCTTGTCAGGCGCTGCCTACAATGAGCAGTTCTTC | CASTLSGAAYNEQFF
TRBJ1-2 | TRBD1 | NA | TRBV9 | TGTGCCAGCAGCGCGCCGTTAGGACAGGGTTATACGTATGGCTACACCTTC | CASSAPLGQGYTYGYTF